Below, 31 T cell receptor beta chains from the same sample are listed, as sequenced in a study of CD8 T cells in Susac syndrome. After extraction with the RNeasy kit, roughly 0.45 to 1 ug of the RNA was reverse transcribed using random hexamers. TCRdb independently ran MiXCR on the immunoSEQ multiplex PCR reads; one entry per CDR3 protein. This sample yields approximately 74,000 distinct CDR3 sequences, of which approximately 95% are seen a single time; 0.85% to 1% belongs to the top ten. The specimen sequenced was CD8+ T cells from PBMCs. These receptors were taken from a human donor with Susac syndrome.

The rearrangement joins TRBV30 to TRBJ1-5; the D is unclear. V was clipped by 0 bases and J by 4 bases, with 13 bases between them. Germline V lookup: CDR1 GTSNPN, CDR2 SVGIG (reference sequence). The CDR3 is 15 residues long. Here the CDR3 DNA reads TGTGCCTGGAGTGTACTTGACACTGGAAATCAGCCCCAGCATTTT. Protein: CAWSVLDTGNQPQHF.

This chain uses TRBV12-3 or TRBV12-4 with TRBJ2-5; unclear D gene. The CDR3 consists of 13 residues. Trimming cost V 7 bases and J 1 base, with 10 bases left between them. CDR3 loop: CASMGMAQETQYF. The CDR3 DNA follows: TGTGCCAGCATGGGGATGGCCCAAGAGACCCAGTACTTC.

The chain joins TRBV2 to TRBJ2-5, with D possibly called TRBD1 or TRBD2 (5 bases each). Germline V gives CDR1 SNHLY, CDR2 FYNNEI. This CDR3 is built from 14 residues. The V gene lost 7 bases and the J gene lost 5 bases, with 17 bases spanning the gap. Here the CDR3 reads CASTEAAEGETQYF. CDR3 bases: TGTGCCAGCACCGAAGCGGCAGAGGGGGAGACCCAGTACTTC. Based on the CDR3 plus reference TRBV2 and TRBJ2-5, the full variable domain is EPEVTQTPSHQVTQMGQEVILRCVPISNHLYFYWYRQILGQKVEFLVSFYNNEISEKSEIFDDQFSVERPDGSNFTLKIRSTKLEDSAMYFCASTEAAEGETQYFGPGTRLLVL.

V is TRBV28 and J is TRBJ2-7, with 10 bases lining up with TRBD2. The V gene's germline CDR1 is MDHEN and CDR2 SYDVKM. The J segment lost 5 bases and the V segment lost 4 bases, leaving 11 bases of the junction unmatched. The CDR3 contains 16 residues. CDR3 bases: TGTGCCAGCAGTTCCCTTACACAGCGGGAGGGTGACGAGCAGTACTTC. This sequence encodes CASSSLTQREGDEQYF.

This chain connects TRBV4-3 to TRBJ2-1; D not certain. The V and J ends lost 2 bases and 4 bases respectively, with 12 bases between them. Germline CDR1 and CDR2: LGHNA and YSLEER. The CDR3 contains 15 residues. The CDR3 bases are TGCGCCAGCAGCCAATTATATAACTCGTACAATGAGCAGTTCTTC. Protein: CASSQLYNSYNEQFF.

This clonotype was seen a single time. The rearrangement links TRBV27 to TRBJ1-2; 10 nucleotides line up with TRBD1. CDR1 MNHEY and CDR2 SMNVEV come from the germline V gene (reference sequence). There are 13 residues in the CDR3. V trimming: 7 bases; J trimming: 2 bases; junction bases outside the gene matches: 1. The CDR3 coding sequence is TGTGCCAGCACGGGACAGGGGAACTATGGCTACACCTTC. It codes for CASTGQGNYGYTF.

J is TRBJ2-1 and V is TRBV30, with 7 bases lining up with TRBD2. V was clipped by 2 bases and J by 5 bases; unmatched bases: 6. CDR1 GTSNPN and CDR2 SVGIG come from the germline V gene (reference sequence). This CDR3 region has 14 residues. In DNA, the CDR3 is TGTGCCTGGAGTCAGAGCGGGAAAGACAATGAGCAGTTCTTC. Protein sequence: CAWSQSGKDNEQFF.

The chain employs TRBV10-3 and TRBJ1-1; TRBD1 might be the D (5 bases). Germline CDR1 is ENHRY and CDR2 is SYGVKD. Deletions cut 6 bases from V and 0 bases from J, with 11 bases between. The length of the CDR3 is 14 residues. CDR3 amino acids: CAISPTVMNTEAFF. CDR3 nucleotide sequence: TGTGCCATCAGCCCGACAGTCATGAACACTGAAGCTTTCTTT.

The gene calls are TRBV4-2 and TRBJ2-3; 12 positions match TRBD1. Trimming removed 4 bases from V and 11 bases from J; junction bases left unmatched: 4. Germline V CDR1 and CDR2: LGHNA, YNFKEQ. The CDR3 length is 13 residues. The CDR3 loop is CASSRDRGQVQYF. The DNA for the CDR3 is TGTGCCAGCAGCCGGGACAGGGGGCAGGTGCAGTATTTT.

V and J are TRBV19 and TRBJ2-4; TRBD1 aligns across 7 bases. V lost 5 bases to trimming and J lost 7 bases; unmatched junction nucleotides: 11. In germline, CDR1 is LNHDA, CDR2 SQIVND (reference sequence). CDR3 length: 15 amino acids. The CDR3 bases are TGTGCCAGTAGTGACAGGGTTGGGGGAGACAACATTCAGTACTTC. Amino acids: CASSDRVGGDNIQYF.

V gene TRBV2 combines with J gene TRBJ2-7, with D hard to call. The CDR3 contains 12 residues. V was shortened by 8 bases and J by 0 bases, with 8 bases between the two germline ends. CDR1 SNHLY and CDR2 FYNNEI come from the germline V gene. The CDR3: CASYKSSYEQYF. The CDR3 DNA sequence: TGTGCCAGCTACAAGAGCTCCTACGAGCAGTACTTC.

The chain has TRBV5-6 and TRBJ1-1; 7 bases are shared with TRBD1. Germline V gene data show CDR1 as SGHDT and CDR2 as YYEEEE. The CDR3 is made up of 12 amino acids. Trimming cost V 0 bases and J 10 bases; bases outside gene matches: 3. Here the CDR3 reads CASSLVAGGAFF. DNA for the CDR3: TGTGCCAGCAGCTTGGTGGCAGGGGGAGCTTTCTTT.

V is TRBV9 and J is TRBJ2-2; D remains ambiguous. Germline V gene data show CDR1 as SGDLS and CDR2 as YYNGEE. This CDR3 is built from 15 residues. V was clipped by 5 bases and J by 0 bases, with 11 bases between them. The CDR3 DNA follows: TGTGCCAGCAGTGAACTCGAATCGAACACCGGGGAGCTGTTTTTT. This encodes CASSELESNTGELFF.

The chain joins TRBV30 to TRBJ2-1, with D possibly TRBD2 on 6 matching bases. V shed 3 bases and J shed 5 bases, with 11 bases lying between them. CDR3 size: 13 residues. CDR1 and CDR2 (germline): GTSNPN, SVGIG (reference sequence). CDR3 DNA: TGTGCCTGGAGGGTACCGGGGGACAATGAGCAGTTCTTC. Amino acid sequence: CAWRVPGDNEQFF.

The chain carries TRBV7-9 and TRBJ1-6, with a tentative D call TRBD1 (6 bases). Germline values: CDR1 SEHNR, CDR2 FQNEAQ (reference sequence). Deletions cut 6 bases from V and 13 bases from J, with 16 bases between. The CDR3 has 13 residues. The CDR3 region has the DNA TGTGCCAGCAGAGAAGATACAGGGCTCCCCCTCCACTTT. This codes for CASREDTGLPLHF.

The chain carries TRBV27 and TRBJ1-1; a weak D match, TRBD1 (6 bases). The germline V and J ends were trimmed by 2 bases and 7 bases, with 11 bases remaining between them. The CDR3 is 13 residues long. Per germline, CDR1 MNHEY and CDR2 SMNVEV (reference sequence). The CDR3 sequence: CASSLSMGHEAFF. For the CDR3, the DNA is TGTGCCAGCAGTTTAAGCATGGGACATGAAGCTTTCTTT.

The chain links TRBV6-5 to TRBJ1-5, with D perhaps TRBD1 (5 bases). The CDR3 contains 14 residues. V was pared by 0 bases and J by 6 bases, with 9 bases between. CDR1 and CDR2 from the germline V gene are MNHEY and SVGAGI. The CDR3 here is CASSYSGVSQPQHF. Here the CDR3 DNA reads TGTGCCAGCAGTTACTCAGGGGTCAGTCAGCCCCAGCATTTT.

This clonotype was seen just once. The chain has TRBV5-1 and TRBJ2-7; 8 bases are a match to TRBD1. V was clipped by 4 bases and J by 2 bases; unmatched bases: 5. CDR1 is SGHRS, CDR2 YFSETQ, per germline. The CDR3 spans 14 residues. The CDR3 coding sequence is TGCGCCAGCAGCCTGGACAGGGAGGCCTACGAGCAGTACTTC. Translation: CASSLDREAYEQYF.

This chain connects TRBV14 to TRBJ2-7, with TRBD2 matching over 10 bases. CDR1 is SGHDN and CDR2 is FVKESK in the germline V gene. The CDR3 length is 15 residues. The V and J ends lost 1 base and 2 bases, in that order; junction bases with no gene match: 2. DNA of the CDR3: TGTGCCAGCAGCCAAGGGACTAGCGGAACCTACGAGCAGTACTTC. It encodes CASSQGTSGTYEQYF.

The chain has TRBV29-1 and TRBJ1-1; D is ambiguous. The CDR3 covers 13 residues. Germline values: CDR1 SQVTM, CDR2 ANQGSEA. Trimming left V 6 bases short and J 1 base short, with 12 bases between. The chain's CDR3 is CSVRGPGNTEAFF. In nucleotides, the CDR3 is TGCAGCGTCAGAGGACCGGGGAACACTGAAGCTTTCTTT. Full variable domain (remainder filled in from reference TRBV29-1 and TRBJ1-1): SAVISQKPSRDICQRGTSLTIQCQVDSQVTMMFWYRQQPGQSLTLIATANQGSEATYESGFVIDKFPISRPNLTFSTLTVSNMSPEDSSIYLCSVRGPGNTEAFFGQGTRLTVV.

This chain joins TRBV7-9 and TRBJ1-2; maybe TRBD1 (5 bases). There are 15 residues in the CDR3. CDR1 SEHNR and CDR2 FQNEAQ come from the germline V gene (reference sequence). V dropped 0 bases and J dropped 8 bases, with 16 bases sitting between them. CDR3 coding DNA: TGTGCCAGCAGCTTAGCGGCTTCCCAGGGCTGGGGCTACACCTTC. Amino acids: CASSLAASQGWGYTF. The whole variable domain, filled in from reference TRBV7-9 and TRBJ1-2, reads DTGVSQNPRHKITKRGQNVTFRCDPISEHNRLYWYRQTLGQGPEFLTYFQNEAQLEKSRLLSDRFSAERPKGSFSTLEIQRTEQGDSAMYLCASSLAASQGWGYTFGSGTRLTVV.

This sequence joins TRBV5-6 and TRBJ2-7, with D possibly being TRBD1 or TRBD2 (5 bases each). Germline V gives CDR1 SGHDT, CDR2 YYEEEE. Trimming cost V 4 bases and J 0 bases, with 14 bases left between them. The CDR3 spans 15 residues. The DNA of the CDR3 is TGTGCCAGCAGCCACATGTGGGGGTCCTCCTACGAGCAGTACTTC. Amino acid sequence: CASSHMWGSSYEQYF. Full variable domain (missing parts from reference TRBV5-6 and TRBJ2-7): DAGVTQSPTHLIKTRGQQVTLRCSPKSGHDTVSWYQQALGQGPQFIFQYYEEEERQRGNFPDRFSGHQFPNYSSELNVNALLLGDSALYLCASSHMWGSSYEQYFGPGTRLTVT.

CDR3 amino acids: CSVEEGSGANVLTF. As DNA, the CDR3 is TGCAGCGTTGAGGAGGGGTCTGGGGCCAACGTCCTGACTTTC. This sequence joins TRBV29-1 and TRBJ2-6; D may be TRBD2 (6 bases). Germline CDR1 reads SQVTM; CDR2 reads ANQGSEA. CDR3 length: 14 residues. V dropped 3 bases and J dropped 1 base, with 7 bases sitting between them.

This chain connects TRBV6-6 to TRBJ2-7, with 8 nucleotides matching TRBD1. Germline trimming cut 6 bases from V and 2 bases from J; bases unmatched to any gene: 6. From germline, CDR1 is MNHNY and CDR2 SVGAGI (reference sequence). The CDR3 consists of 14 residues. The CDR3 loop reads CASRDRELAYEQYF. Here the CDR3 DNA reads TGTGCCAGCAGGGACAGGGAATTGGCCTACGAGCAGTACTTC.

This rearrangement joins TRBV19 to TRBJ1-2; TRBD1 matches 9 bases. The CDR3 is 13 residues long. V shed 6 bases and J 6 bases; nucleotides not matched to a gene: 5. CDR1 is LNHDA and CDR2 is SQIVND in the germline V gene (reference sequence). CDR3 in DNA: TGTGCCAGTAGGGAGGGGACAGGGCATGGCTACACCTTC. Amino acids: CASREGTGHGYTF.

The genes are TRBV6-2 or TRBV6-3 and TRBJ2-1; possibly TRBD1 for D (7 bases). The CDR3 spans 14 residues. Germline-derived CDR1 and CDR2 are MNHEY and SVGEGT. The V and J ends lost 0 bases and 9 bases respectively, with 12 bases between them. The CDR3 is CASSYSEGAAEQFF. Written as DNA, the CDR3 is TGTGCCAGCAGTTACTCGGAGGGGGCCGCTGAGCAGTTCTTC.

This sequence joins TRBV9 and TRBJ2-1; TRBD2 might be the D (6 bases). The V end lost 3 bases, the J end lost 1 base, and 11 bases lay between the germline ends. CDR3 length: 15 amino acids. Per the germline V gene, CDR1 is SGDLS and CDR2 is YYNGEE. The CDR3: CASSETGVSYNEQFF. As DNA, the CDR3 is TGTGCCAGCAGCGAAACGGGAGTTTCCTACAATGAGCAGTTCTTC.

The chain combines TRBV18 with TRBJ1-1; no clear D. The germline gives CDR1 KGHSH, CDR2 LQKENI. V lost 6 bases and J 1 base, leaving 15 bases between the germline ends. CDR3 size: 15 residues. The CDR3 spells CASSPWNEPNTEAFF. Here the CDR3 DNA reads TGTGCCAGCTCTCCCTGGAATGAGCCGAACACTGAAGCTTTCTTT.

This clonotype has only one observation. The chain links TRBV28 to TRBJ2-7; no reliable D call. V was trimmed by 3 bases and J by 3 bases, leaving 12 bases between them. The CDR3 sequence is 14 residues long. The V gene's germline CDR1 is MDHEN and CDR2 SYDVKM. The CDR3 sequence: CASSLGGRDYEQYF. The CDR3 coding sequence is TGTGCCAGCAGTTTGGGCGGCAGAGACTACGAGCAGTACTTC.

The gene calls are TRBV27 and TRBJ1-1, with D possibly being TRBD1 (6 bases). The CDR3 contains 16 residues. Germline values: CDR1 MNHEY, CDR2 SMNVEV (reference sequence). Trimming took off 0 bases at V and 4 bases at J, with 15 bases between the two ends. The CDR3 DNA reads TGTGCCAGCAGTTTATCGCCCCAGGGGTGGGGCACTGAAGCTTTCTTT. Protein sequence: CASSLSPQGWGTEAFF.

The V gene is TRBV19, the J gene TRBJ2-2, with TRBD1 matching 10 bases. The CDR3 is 15 amino acids. Germline-derived CDR1 and CDR2 are LNHDA and SQIVND (reference sequence). The ends lost 8 bases at V and 1 base at J; junction bases unmatched: 4. The CDR3 loop reads CASFGQGVNTGELFF. DNA for the CDR3: TGTGCCAGTTTCGGACAGGGGGTGAACACCGGGGAGCTGTTTTTT. Full variable domain (rest looked up from reference TRBV19 and TRBJ2-2): DGGITQSPKYLFRKEGQNVTLSCEQNLNHDAMYWYRQDPGQGLRLIYYSQIVNDFQKGDIAEGYSVSREKKESFPLTVTSAQKNPTAFYLCASFGQGVNTGELFFGEGSRLTVL.